Each of the 6 T cell receptor beta chains below was sequenced from the same sample in a study of response to subunit inactivated influenza vaccine. MiXCR, run by TCRdb on the RT-PCR reads, gives a single entry per CDR3 protein. The sample has roughly 780,000 distinct CDR3 sequences, under 20% seen once. The sequences come from PBMCs from blood, collected roughly 5 days after vaccination. The origin of the receptors is a man aged 45-65 years who received an inactivated influenza vaccine.

Only a few counts were recorded for this clonotype. V usage is TRBV9 and J usage is TRBJ2-3; no clear D. Germline V gene lookup returns CDR1 SGDLS and CDR2 YYNGEE. V was pared by 3 bases and J by 6 bases, with 14 bases between. The CDR3 runs 14 residues. This CDR3 is CASSAAQPGDTQYF. In DNA form, the CDR3 reads TGTGCCAGCAGCGCAGCCCAGCCCGGGGATACGCAGTATTTT.

The chain joins TRBV11-2 to TRBJ1-2; tentative D call: TRBD1 (6 bases). V dropped 6 bases and J dropped 7 bases, with 15 bases sitting between them. The CDR3 covers 13 residues. The germline CDR1 and CDR2 sequences are SGHAT and FQNNGV. The CDR3 nucleotides are TGTGCCAGCAGACGTACAGGGACCGGTGGCTACACCTTC. It codes for CASRRTGTGGYTF. Together with reference TRBV11-2 and TRBJ1-2, the CDR3 gives the full variable domain: EAGVAQSPRYKIIEKRQSVAFWCNPISGHATLYWYQQILGQGPKLLIQFQNNGVVDDSQLPKDRFSAERLKGVDSTLKIQPAKLEDSAVYLCASRRTGTGGYTFGSGTRLTVV.

The V and J genes are TRBV10-3 and TRBJ2-3, with no clear D. Between the trimmed V and J ends, which lost 0 bases and 2 bases, there was a span of 9 bases. This CDR3 spans 15 amino acids. Germline loops: CDR1 ENHRY, CDR2 SYGVKD. The CDR3 loop is CAISESRPDTDTQYF. As DNA, the CDR3 is TGTGCCATCAGTGAGTCTAGGCCAGACACAGATACGCAGTATTTT.

The chain combines TRBV6-5 with TRBJ2-7, with TRBD2 matching 10 bases. Germline lookup yields CDR1 MNHEY and CDR2 SVGAGI. CDR3 size: 15 residues. Trimming removed 2 bases from V and 6 bases from J; junction bases left unmatched: 7. CDR3 protein: CASSYEAGGPVEQYF. CDR3 nucleotides: TGTGCCAGCAGTTACGAAGCGGGAGGGCCAGTCGAGCAGTACTTC.

This clonotype was seen a few times. The J gene is TRBJ1-1, the V gene TRBV7-2, with a possible D match to TRBD1 (5 bases). The CDR3 contains 15 residues. Between the trimmed V and J ends, which lost 5 bases and 4 bases, there was a span of 17 bases. Germline values: CDR1 SGHTA, CDR2 FQGNSA. The CDR3 region is CASSPGGGMGTEAFF. The CDR3 DNA sequence: TGTGCCAGCAGCCCTGGTGGGGGTATGGGCACTGAAGCTTTCTTT.

There are a few counts of this clonotype. The chain combines TRBV4-3 with TRBJ2-7, with 7 bases identical to TRBD1. CDR3 length: 14 amino acids. Looked up from germline, CDR1 is LGHNA and CDR2 is YSLEER. V shed 1 base and J 2 bases; nucleotides not matched to a gene: 2. CDR3 in DNA: TGCGCCAGCAGCCAAGGGACAGGCCCCTACGAGCAGTACTTC. This sequence encodes CASSQGTGPYEQYF.